This T cell receptor (beta chain) was recorded in a study of cytomegalovirus exposure and HLA in healthy donors. The PCR made use of 60 Vbeta and 13 Jbeta primers. TCRdb's copy holds only in-frame clones and misses some; the assay was immunoSEQ multiplex PCR. The sample holds about 100,000 clones, around four fifths seen once. The ends were cut back, 7 bases at V and 4 bases at J, with 11 bases in the middle. Germline V gene lookup returns CDR1 MNHEY and CDR2 SMNVEV (reference sequence). The CDR3 runs 12 residues. The clonotype comes from a man aged 40-49 years in good health and CMV-seropositive. Sample: PBMCs. The gene calls are TRBV27 and TRBJ2-7; D possibly corresponds to TRBD1 (6 bases). The CDR3 DNA follows: TGTGCCAGCACCGACAGGTTTTACGAGCAGTACTTC. The encoded protein is CASTDRFYEQYF.